The TCR beta chain under discussion was sequenced for a study of beta chain features in type 1 diabetes. It was via CD45RO/CCR7/CD25/CD127/CD95/CD27 that CD4+ naive, central memory, regulatory and stem cell-like memory cells were sorted. The germline gives CDR1 MNHNS, CDR2 SASEGT. The CDR3 contains 14 residues. V gave up 5 bases and J gave up 5 bases, with 13 bases separating them. Every bit of the isolated RNA underwent reverse transcription, so sequencing read expressed TCRB transcripts. TCRdb's copy holds only in-frame clones and misses some; the assay was immunoSEQ multiplex PCR. The sample includes around 180,000 clones, 13% of them seen just once.

V usage is TRBV6-1 and J usage is TRBJ1-5, with TRBD1 as a possible D gene (5 bases). The TCR was taken from a woman younger than 35 in good health. The material sequenced was central memory CD4+ T cells from blood. This CDR3 is CASSSGLKDQPQHF. CDR3 DNA sequence: TGTGCCAGCAGTTCAGGGTTGAAGGATCAGCCCCAGCATTTT.